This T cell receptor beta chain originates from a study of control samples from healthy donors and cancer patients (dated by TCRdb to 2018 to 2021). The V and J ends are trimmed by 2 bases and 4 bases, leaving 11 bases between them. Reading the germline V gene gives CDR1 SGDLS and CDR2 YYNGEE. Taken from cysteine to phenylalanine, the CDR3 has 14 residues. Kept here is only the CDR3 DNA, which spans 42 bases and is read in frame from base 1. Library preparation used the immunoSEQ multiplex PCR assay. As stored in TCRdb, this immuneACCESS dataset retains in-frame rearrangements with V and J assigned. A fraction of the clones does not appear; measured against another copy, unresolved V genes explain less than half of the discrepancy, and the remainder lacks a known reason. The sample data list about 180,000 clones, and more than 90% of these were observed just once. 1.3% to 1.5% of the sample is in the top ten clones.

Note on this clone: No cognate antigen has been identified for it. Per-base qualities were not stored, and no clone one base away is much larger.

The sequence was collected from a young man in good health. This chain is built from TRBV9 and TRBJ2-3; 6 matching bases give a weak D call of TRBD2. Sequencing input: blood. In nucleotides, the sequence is TGTGCCAGCAGCGTCGATCAGCGGGCAGATACGCAGTATTTT. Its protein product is CASSVDQRADTQYF. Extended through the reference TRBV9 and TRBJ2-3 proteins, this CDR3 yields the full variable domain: DSGVTQTPKHLITATGQRVTLRCSPRSGDLSVYWYQQSLDQGLQFLIQYYNGEERAKGNILERFSAQQFPDLHSELNLSSLELGDSALYFCASSVDQRADTQYFGPGTRLTVL.